Listed below are T cell receptor beta chains from one sample, sequenced in a study of beta chain features in type 1 diabetes. Profiling relied on immunoSEQ multiplex PCR, and the TCRdb table lists in-frame clones only, not all of them. This table holds more than 300,000 clones, roughly 12% found once. The specimen sequenced was naive CD4+ T cells from blood. Receptors originate from a man between 18 and 35 years old in good health. CDR3s include the opening cysteine and the closing phenylalanine or tryptophan. The D gene is left open where the match is weak. Clone size appears in some rows only: once, few, many, or a class for an expanded clone.

DNA	CDR3	size	V	D	J
TGTGCCAGCAGCTACCCGTCTTGGAGCTCCTACGAGCAGTACTTC	CASSYPSWSSYEQYF	NA	TRBV6-6	NA	TRBJ2-7
TGCGCCAGCAGTAAGCGGCAGGGGGGCACTGAAGCTTTCTTT	CASSKRQGGTEAFF	NA	TRBV5-1	TRBD1	TRBJ1-1
TGTGCCAGCAGCCCGAGCGGGAGGTCAGAATACGAGCAGTTCTTC	CASSPSGRSEYEQFF	NA	TRBV9	TRBD2	TRBJ2-1
TGTGCCTGGAGTGTACGACAGTATGGCTACACCTTC	CAWSVRQYGYTF	NA	TRBV30	NA	TRBJ1-2
TGTGCCAGCAGCCCGGTAGCGGGAGGGAACGGGGAGCTGTTTTTT	CASSPVAGGNGELFF	NA	TRBV5-6	TRBD2	TRBJ2-2
TGTGCCAGCAGTGCGATTGTAGCGGGAGCCCGGTTCTTC	CASSAIVAGARFF	NA	TRBV6-1	TRBD2	TRBJ2-1
TGTGCCAGCAGCTTTGGCGGGAGTCGGGATACGCAGTATTTT	CASSFGGSRDTQYF	few	TRBV7-2	TRBD2	TRBJ2-3
TGTGCCAGCAGAATGGGGACTAGCGGAGTGTACCAAGAGACCCAGTACTTC	CASRMGTSGVYQETQYF	few	TRBV25-1	TRBD2	TRBJ2-5
TGTGCCAGCAGCCTGCGGGACAGGGGGGTCAATGAGCAGTTCTTC	CASSLRDRGVNEQFF	few	TRBV6-5	TRBD1	TRBJ2-1
TGTGCCAGCAGAGGGGTAGTTCCCTACGAGCAGTACTTC	CASRGVVPYEQYF	few	TRBV28	NA	TRBJ2-7
TGTGCCAGCAGTGAAACAGGCAGGGGTACCTACGAGCAGTACTTC	CASSETGRGTYEQYF	few	TRBV6-1	NA	TRBJ2-7
TGCGCCAGCAGCCAAACCCGACTAGGGGGGGGACTCACCGGGGAGCTGTTTTTT	CASSQTRLGGGLTGELFF	few	TRBV4-3	NA	TRBJ2-2
TGTGCCAGCAGCCCCTATGAACAGGGGATTGGAGCTTTCTTT	CASSPYEQGIGAFF	few	TRBV11-2	TRBD1	TRBJ1-1
TGTGCCAGCAGTTACTCGACCGCGCGGGAGCAGTACTTC	CASSYSTAREQYF	few	TRBV6-6	NA	TRBJ2-7